The 21 T cell receptor beta chains given below trace back to one sample, sequenced in a study of Ad26.COV2.S vaccination and SARS-CoV-2 variants. Profiled with immunoSEQ multiplex PCR; TCRdb holds only in-frame clones, not every one. Among about 320,000 clones listed, about 86% were seen once. Documented treatment: 15 to 20 received Ad26.COV2.S at low or high dose, single or two shots; several received placebo; per-sample allocation not given. Each sample was drawn 63 days after the first injection (of vaccine or placebo). The input for sequencing was peripheral blood, taken in a trial of Ad26.COV2.S vaccine versus placebo. The receptor source for this set is a person aged 18 to 59 who received the Ad26.COV2.S COVID-19 vaccine or a placebo.

A remark on this clone: One end of the junction does not line up with germline, which may come from a read error. The chain employs TRBV24-1 and TRBJ2-3; D is possibly TRBD1 (6 bases). The CDR3 has 12 residues. Germline V gene data show CDR1 as KGHDR and CDR2 as SFDVKD. CDR3 nucleotide sequence: TGTGCCACCAGTGACATGAGGACAGCGTGGTCTTTT. As protein: CATSDMRTAWSF.

This chain links TRBV30 with TRBJ2-2, with TRBD1 matching 8 bases. This CDR3 has 18 residues. The V gene end was trimmed by 4 bases and the J gene end by 4 bases; junction bases not matched to a gene: 17. Germline V CDR1 and CDR2: GTSNPN, SVGIG (reference sequence). The CDR3 loop is CAWIPGKMTGVVTGELFF. The DNA for the CDR3 is TGTGCCTGGATCCCCGGGAAAATGACAGGGGTTGTCACCGGGGAGCTGTTTTTT.

The chain joins TRBV18 to TRBJ2-7, with D possibly being TRBD2 (5 bases). With 2 bases removed from V and 1 base from J, the gap between germline ends came to 12 bases. This CDR3 has 15 amino acids. CDR1 is KGHSH, CDR2 LQKENI, per germline. DNA for the CDR3: TGTGCCAGCTCACCAAGAGGGCAGACTTCCTACGAGCAGTACTTC. Amino acid sequence: CASSPRGQTSYEQYF. Filled out from reference TRBV18 and TRBJ2-7, the complete variable domain reads NAGVMQNPRHLVRRRGQEARLRCSPMKGHSHVYWYRQLPEEGLKFMVYLQKENIIDESGMPKERFSAEFPKEGPSILRIQQVVRGDSAAYFCASSPRGQTSYEQYFGPGTRLTVT.

The rearrangement uses TRBV7-2 and TRBJ2-6, with 8 bases identical to TRBD1. The CDR3 loop spans 14 amino acids. Germline trimming cut 4 bases from V and 7 bases from J; bases unmatched to any gene: 3. Germline CDR1 is SGHTA and CDR2 is FQGNSA. Written as DNA, the CDR3 is TGTGCCAGCAGCTATGGACAGGGCGCCAACGTCCTGACTTTC. Protein product: CASSYGQGANVLTF.

J is TRBJ2-5 and V is TRBV9; D unresolved. Deletions cut 0 bases from V and 1 base from J, with 13 bases between. CDR1 is SGDLS and CDR2 is YYNGEE in the germline V gene. The CDR3 contains 16 residues. CDR3 in amino acids: CASSVDGRNGQETQYF. The CDR3 DNA follows: TGTGCCAGCAGCGTAGACGGTCGCAACGGCCAAGAGACCCAGTACTTC.

This clone has a single count. The V gene is TRBV25-1, the J gene TRBJ2-5; 9 positions agree with TRBD2. This CDR3 has 17 amino acids. Germline V gene sequence: CDR1 MGHDK, CDR2 SYGVNS. J gave up 2 bases and V 1 base, and 8 bases lay outside the gene matches. CDR3 loop: CASSELATSGKQETQYF. The DNA for the CDR3 is TGTGCCAGCAGTGAATTGGCGACTAGCGGCAAACAAGAGACCCAGTACTTC.

DNA of the CDR3: TGTGCCAGCAGCCAAGCAGGGGTAGATACTGAAGCTTTCTTT. Translating it yields CASSQAGVDTEAFF. The rearrangement links TRBV3-1 (or the pseudogene TRBV3-2) to TRBJ1-1; possible D gene TRBD1, 6 bases. The CDR3 is 14 amino acids. Trimming stripped 1 base from V and 5 bases from J, with 11 bases between. Germline V CDR1 and CDR2: LGHDT, YNNKEL (reference sequence).

The chain employs TRBV13 and TRBJ2-7; 8 nucleotides line up with TRBD1. V dropped 2 bases and J dropped 0; count of bases not matched to a gene: 9. This CDR3 has 17 amino acids. In germline, CDR1 is PRHDT, CDR2 FYEKMQ (reference sequence). CDR3 residues: CASSLRTGLSSSYEQYF. DNA of the CDR3: TGTGCCAGCAGCTTACGGACAGGGCTCTCGAGCTCCTACGAGCAGTACTTC.

The gene calls are TRBV5-8 and TRBJ2-1; TRBD2 aligns across 7 bases. The length of the CDR3 is 16 residues. Germline CDR1 SGHTS, CDR2 YDEGEE. V gave up 0 bases and J gave up 4 bases; unmatched junction bases: 7. The CDR3 DNA is TGTGCCAGCAGCTTGGGGGGAGGAGCGGGGTACAATGAGCAGTTCTTC. Protein product: CASSLGGGAGYNEQFF.

This clone was recorded a few times. This chain uses TRBV4-3 with TRBJ2-2; TRBD2 aligns across 8 bases. J gave up 7 bases and V 0 bases, and 7 bases lay outside the gene matches. The germline V gene encodes CDR1 LGHNA and CDR2 YSLEER. This CDR3 contains 16 residues. CDR3 amino acids: CASSQDTPGGLGELFF. CDR3 in DNA: TGCGCCAGCAGCCAAGATACGCCGGGGGGGCTCGGGGAGCTGTTTTTT.

The chain has TRBV7-6 and TRBJ1-1, with 12 bases that match TRBD1. The junction had 10 bases not matched to a gene; V was cut back by 1 base and J by 4 bases. The germline CDR1 and CDR2 sequences are SGHVS and FNYEAQ. The CDR3 runs 18 residues. In DNA, the CDR3 is TGTGCCAGCAGCTTAGGAGGGACAGGGGGCCTGGCTGGCACTGAAGCTTTCTTT. Its protein product is CASSLGGTGGLAGTEAFF.

J is TRBJ1-1 and V is TRBV14; unclear D gene. CDR3 size: 12 residues. The V gene lost 1 base and the J gene lost 5 bases, with 5 bases spanning the gap. CDR1 is SGHDN, CDR2 FVKESK, per germline. The CDR3 nucleotides read TGTGCCAGCAGCCAAGGATGGACTGAAGCTTTCTTT. Its translation is CASSQGWTEAFF.

The chain has TRBV7-2 and TRBJ2-4; possible D gene TRBD1, 7 bases. V was clipped by 1 base and J by 3 bases, with 13 bases between them. The length of the CDR3 is 16 residues. In germline, CDR1 is SGHTA, CDR2 FQGNSA. The CDR3 reads CASSLGQGGLKNIQYF. CDR3 bases: TGTGCCAGCAGCTTAGGACAGGGAGGCCTCAAAAACATTCAGTACTTC.

J is TRBJ1-1 and V is TRBV7-9; D perhaps matches TRBD1 (5 bases). V was pared by 4 bases and J by 0 bases, with 21 bases between. CDR1 and CDR2 from the germline V gene are SEHNR and FQNEAQ (reference sequence). This CDR3 comprises 18 residues. The CDR3 is CASSSYFAVRGMNTEAFF. The CDR3 DNA is TGTGCCAGCAGCTCCTACTTCGCGGTTCGGGGGATGAACACTGAAGCTTTCTTT.

V and J are TRBV5-1 and TRBJ2-6; D call uncertain. Trimming took 0 bases from V and 0 from J, leaving 7 bases between them. CDR1 and CDR2 from the germline V gene are SGHRS and YFSETQ. The CDR3 has 16 residues. DNA for the CDR3: TGCGCCAGCAGCTTGGTCAGCAACTCTGGGGCCAACGTCCTGACTTTC. Translating gives CASSLVSNSGANVLTF. The full variable domain, with the rest looked up from reference TRBV5-1 and TRBJ2-6, is KAGVTQTPRYLIKTRGQQVTLSCSPISGHRSVSWYQQTPGQGLQFLFEYFSETQRNKGNFPGRFSGRQFSNSRSEMNVSTLELGDSALYLCASSLVSNSGANVLTFGAGSRLTVL.

The chain is built from TRBV30 and TRBJ2-7, with a weak D call TRBD2 (5 bases). The CDR3 contains 14 residues. The germline V gene encodes CDR1 GTSNPN and CDR2 SVGIG (reference sequence). V was clipped by 1 base and J by 3 bases, with 13 bases between them. The CDR3 DNA follows: TGTGCCTGGAGTGGGGGTTTCGGGGACTACGAGCAGTACTTC. This codes for CAWSGGFGDYEQYF.

The V and J genes are TRBV18 and TRBJ2-5, with a tentative D call TRBD1 (6 bases). This CDR3 is built from 16 residues. V lost 4 bases, J lost 1 base, and 16 bases lay in between. The germline gives CDR1 KGHSH, CDR2 LQKENI. CDR3 nucleotide sequence: TGTGCCAGCTCACTAAGGGGGACCGCTATCCAAGAGACCCAGTACTTC. Translated, it gives CASSLRGTAIQETQYF. Full variable domain (rest looked up from reference TRBV18 and TRBJ2-5): NAGVMQNPRHLVRRRGQEARLRCSPMKGHSHVYWYRQLPEEGLKFMVYLQKENIIDESGMPKERFSAEFPKEGPSILRIQQVVRGDSAAYFCASSLRGTAIQETQYFGPGTRLLVL.

This chain links TRBV7-8 with TRBJ1-3, with 8 bases identical to TRBD1. V dropped 5 bases and J dropped 0; count of bases not matched to a gene: 3. This CDR3 is built from 15 residues. From germline, CDR1 is SGHVS and CDR2 FQNEAQ. CDR3 sequence reads: CASSADRASGNTIYF. Written as DNA, the CDR3 is TGTGCCAGCAGCGCGGACAGGGCCTCTGGAAACACCATATATTTT.

The chain joins TRBV6-4 to TRBJ1-1; the D is unclear. The germline V gene encodes CDR1 MRHNA and CDR2 SNTAGT. The V end lost 6 bases, the J end lost 0 bases, and 8 bases lay between the germline ends. The CDR3 is made up of 13 amino acids. DNA for the CDR3: TGTGCCAGCAGCTATACAGTGAACACTGAAGCTTTCTTT. Amino acid sequence: CASSYTVNTEAFF.

The chain joins TRBV30 to TRBJ1-5, with 7 bases that match TRBD1. In germline, CDR1 is GTSNPN, CDR2 SVGIG (reference sequence). The CDR3 covers 13 residues. Germline trimming cut 3 bases from V and 11 bases from J; bases unmatched to any gene: 10. CDR3 region: CAWSLQGTVAQHF. Here the CDR3 DNA reads TGTGCCTGGAGCCTACAGGGGACAGTGGCCCAGCATTTT. The full variable domain, completed using reference TRBV30 and TRBJ1-5, is SQTIHQWPATLVQPVGSPLSLECTVEGTSNPNLYWYRQAAGRGLQLLFYSVGIGQISSEVPQNLSASRPQDRQFILSSKKLLLSDSGFYLCAWSLQGTVAQHFGDGTRLSIL.

The genes are TRBV7-2 and TRBJ1-4, with 8 bases fitting TRBD1. This CDR3 contains 14 residues. Losses at the gene ends were 5 bases for V and 10 bases for J; bases not matched to a gene: 9. The germline CDR1 and CDR2 sequences are SGHTA and FQGNSA. As DNA, the CDR3 is TGTGCCAGCAGCCAAAGTGGGACAGGCAGAAAACTGTTTTTT. Its translation: CASSQSGTGRKLFF.